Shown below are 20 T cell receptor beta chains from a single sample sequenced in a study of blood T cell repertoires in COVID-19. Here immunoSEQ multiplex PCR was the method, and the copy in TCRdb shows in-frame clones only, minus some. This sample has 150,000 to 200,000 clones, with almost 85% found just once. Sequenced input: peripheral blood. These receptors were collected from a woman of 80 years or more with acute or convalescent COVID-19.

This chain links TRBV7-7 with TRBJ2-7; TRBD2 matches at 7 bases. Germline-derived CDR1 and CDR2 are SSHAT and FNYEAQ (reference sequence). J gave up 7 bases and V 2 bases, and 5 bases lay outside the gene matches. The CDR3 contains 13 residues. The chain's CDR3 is CASSLLWGGEQYF. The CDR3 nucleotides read TGTGCCAGCAGCTTACTCTGGGGAGGGGAGCAGTACTTC.

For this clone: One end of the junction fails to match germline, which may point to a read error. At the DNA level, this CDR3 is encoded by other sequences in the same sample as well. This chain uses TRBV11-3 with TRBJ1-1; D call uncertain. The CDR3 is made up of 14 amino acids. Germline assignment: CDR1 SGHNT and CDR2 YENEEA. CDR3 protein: CASSLYGQNTEAFF. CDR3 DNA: TGTGCCAGCAGCTTATATGGGCAGAACACTGAAGCTTTTTTT.

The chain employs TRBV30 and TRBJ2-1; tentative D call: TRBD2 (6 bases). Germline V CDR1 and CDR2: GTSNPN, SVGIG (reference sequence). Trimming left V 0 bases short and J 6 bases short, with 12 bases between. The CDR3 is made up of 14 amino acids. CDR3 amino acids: CAWSVGSGSNEQFF. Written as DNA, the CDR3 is TGTGCCTGGAGTGTTGGTAGCGGTTCCAATGAGCAGTTCTTC. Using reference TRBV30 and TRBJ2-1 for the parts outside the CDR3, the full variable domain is SQTIHQWPATLVQPVGSPLSLECTVEGTSNPNLYWYRQAAGRGLQLLFYSVGIGQISSEVPQNLSASRPQDRQFILSSKKLLLSDSGFYLCAWSVGSGSNEQFFGPGTRLTVL.

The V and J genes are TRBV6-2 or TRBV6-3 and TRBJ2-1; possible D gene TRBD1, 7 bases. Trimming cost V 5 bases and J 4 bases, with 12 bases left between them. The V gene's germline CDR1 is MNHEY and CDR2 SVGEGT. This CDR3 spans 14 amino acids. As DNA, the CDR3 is TGTGCCAGCAGTGCTCAGGGGGGATACAATGAGCAGTTCTTC. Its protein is CASSAQGGYNEQFF.

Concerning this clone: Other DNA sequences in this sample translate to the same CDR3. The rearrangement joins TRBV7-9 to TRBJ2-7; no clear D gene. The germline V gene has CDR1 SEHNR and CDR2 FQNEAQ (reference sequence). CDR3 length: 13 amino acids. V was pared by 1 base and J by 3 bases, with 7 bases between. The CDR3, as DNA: TGTGCCAGCAGCTTAGTGGCTGGCTACGAGCAGTACTTC. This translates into CASSLVAGYEQYF.

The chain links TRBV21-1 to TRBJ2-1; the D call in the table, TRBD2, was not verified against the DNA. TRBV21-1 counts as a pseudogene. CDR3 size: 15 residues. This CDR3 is CASTRLAGGHNEQFF. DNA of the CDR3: TGTGCCAGCACCCGACTAGCGGGAGGGCACAATGAGCAGTTCTTC.

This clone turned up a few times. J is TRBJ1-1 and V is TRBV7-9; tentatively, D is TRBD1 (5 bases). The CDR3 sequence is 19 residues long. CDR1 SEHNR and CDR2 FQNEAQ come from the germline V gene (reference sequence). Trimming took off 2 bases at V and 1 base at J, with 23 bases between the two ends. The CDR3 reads CASSLSRGGGLTANTEAFF. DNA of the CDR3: TGTGCCAGCAGCTTAAGTAGGGGCGGGGGTCTAACTGCGAACACTGAAGCTTTCTTT.

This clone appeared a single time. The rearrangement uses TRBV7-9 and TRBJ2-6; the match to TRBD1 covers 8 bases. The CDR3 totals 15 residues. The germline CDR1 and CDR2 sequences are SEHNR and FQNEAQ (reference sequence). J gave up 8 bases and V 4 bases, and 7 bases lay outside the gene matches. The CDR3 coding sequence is TGTGCCAGCAGCTCCGGACAGGGAGGTTCCAACGTCCTGACTTTC. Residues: CASSSGQGGSNVLTF.

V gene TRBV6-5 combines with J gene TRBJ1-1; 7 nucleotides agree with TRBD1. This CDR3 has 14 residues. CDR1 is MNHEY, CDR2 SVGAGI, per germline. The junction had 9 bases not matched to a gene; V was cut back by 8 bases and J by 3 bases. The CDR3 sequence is CASRRTGGDTEAFF. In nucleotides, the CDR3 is TGTGCCAGCCGACGGACAGGCGGAGACACTGAAGCTTTCTTT.

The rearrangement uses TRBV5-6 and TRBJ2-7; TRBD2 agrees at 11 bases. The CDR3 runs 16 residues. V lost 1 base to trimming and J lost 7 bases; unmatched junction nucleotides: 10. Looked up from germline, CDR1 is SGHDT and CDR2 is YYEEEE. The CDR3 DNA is TGTGCCAGCAGCTTGCTGTCTAGCGGGGGGAAGGGAGAGCAGTACTTC. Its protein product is CASSLLSSGGKGEQYF.

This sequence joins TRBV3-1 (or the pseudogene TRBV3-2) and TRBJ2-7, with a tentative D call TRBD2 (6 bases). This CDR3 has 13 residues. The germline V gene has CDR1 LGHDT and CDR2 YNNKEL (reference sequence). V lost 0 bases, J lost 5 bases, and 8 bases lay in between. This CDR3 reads CASSQDGRDEQYF. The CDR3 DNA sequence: TGTGCCAGCAGCCAAGACGGGAGAGACGAGCAGTACTTC.

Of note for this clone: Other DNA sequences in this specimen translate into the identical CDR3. The CDR3 nucleotides are TGTGCCAGCAGTTATGGACTAGGGGGGGCCTACAATGAGCAGTTCTTC. Translating it yields CASSYGLGGAYNEQFF. This chain joins TRBV6-5 and TRBJ2-1; tentative D call: TRBD2 (7 bases). The CDR3 totals 16 residues. The germline V gene encodes CDR1 MNHEY and CDR2 SVGAGI. Trimming shortened V by 3 bases and J by 2 bases, and 14 bases separated the two germline ends.

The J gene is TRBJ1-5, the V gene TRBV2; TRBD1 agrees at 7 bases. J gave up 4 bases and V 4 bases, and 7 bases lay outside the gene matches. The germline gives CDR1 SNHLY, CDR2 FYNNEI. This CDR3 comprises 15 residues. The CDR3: CASSGTGGENQPQHF. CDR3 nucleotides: TGTGCCAGCAGTGGGACAGGAGGGGAAAATCAGCCCCAGCATTTT.

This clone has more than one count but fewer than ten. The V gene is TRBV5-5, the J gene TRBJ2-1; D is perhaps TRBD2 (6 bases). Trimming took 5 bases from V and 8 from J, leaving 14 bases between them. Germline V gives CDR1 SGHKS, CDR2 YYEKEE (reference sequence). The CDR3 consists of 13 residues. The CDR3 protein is CASSYGSRDEQFF. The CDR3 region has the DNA TGTGCCAGCAGTTACGGGAGCCGGGATGAGCAGTTCTTC.

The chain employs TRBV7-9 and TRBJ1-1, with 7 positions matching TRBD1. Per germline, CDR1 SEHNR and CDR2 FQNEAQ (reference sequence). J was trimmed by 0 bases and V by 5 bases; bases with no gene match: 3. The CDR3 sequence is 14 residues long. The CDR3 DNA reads TGTGCCAGCAGCGGAGGGGGCATGAACACTGAAGCTTTCTTT. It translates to CASSGGGMNTEAFF.

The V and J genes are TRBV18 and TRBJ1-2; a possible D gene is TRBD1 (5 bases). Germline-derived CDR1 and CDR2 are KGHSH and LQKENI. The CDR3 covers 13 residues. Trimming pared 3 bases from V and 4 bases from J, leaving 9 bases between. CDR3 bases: TGTGCCAGCTCACCCCAGGGTCTCTATGGCTACACCTTC. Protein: CASSPQGLYGYTF.

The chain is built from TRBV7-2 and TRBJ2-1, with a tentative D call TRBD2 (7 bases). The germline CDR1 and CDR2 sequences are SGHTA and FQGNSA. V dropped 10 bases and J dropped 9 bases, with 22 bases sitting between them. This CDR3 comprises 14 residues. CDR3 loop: CATQRGAGHAEQFF. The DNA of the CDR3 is TGTGCCACCCAACGGGGGGCTGGTCATGCTGAGCAGTTCTTC.

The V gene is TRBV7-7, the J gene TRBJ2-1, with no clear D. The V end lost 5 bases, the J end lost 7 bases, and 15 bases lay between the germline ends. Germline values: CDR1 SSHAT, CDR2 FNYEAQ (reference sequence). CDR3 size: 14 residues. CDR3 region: CASSQTASGNEQFF. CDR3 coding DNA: TGTGCCAGCAGCCAGACTGCCTCGGGTAATGAGCAGTTCTTC.

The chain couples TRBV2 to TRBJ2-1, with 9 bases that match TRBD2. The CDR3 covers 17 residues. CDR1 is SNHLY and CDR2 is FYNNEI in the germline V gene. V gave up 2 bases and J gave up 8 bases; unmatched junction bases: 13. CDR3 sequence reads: CASSEMGGTSSDHEQFF. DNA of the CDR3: TGTGCCAGCAGTGAAATGGGCGGGACTAGCTCTGATCATGAGCAGTTCTTC.

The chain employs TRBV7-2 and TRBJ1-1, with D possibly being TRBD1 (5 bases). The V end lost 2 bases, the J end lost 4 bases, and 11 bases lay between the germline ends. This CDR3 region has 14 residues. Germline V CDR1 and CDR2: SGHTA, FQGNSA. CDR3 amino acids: CASSLIGGSTEAFF. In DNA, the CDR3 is TGTGCCAGCAGCTTAATCGGGGGTTCCACTGAAGCTTTCTTT.